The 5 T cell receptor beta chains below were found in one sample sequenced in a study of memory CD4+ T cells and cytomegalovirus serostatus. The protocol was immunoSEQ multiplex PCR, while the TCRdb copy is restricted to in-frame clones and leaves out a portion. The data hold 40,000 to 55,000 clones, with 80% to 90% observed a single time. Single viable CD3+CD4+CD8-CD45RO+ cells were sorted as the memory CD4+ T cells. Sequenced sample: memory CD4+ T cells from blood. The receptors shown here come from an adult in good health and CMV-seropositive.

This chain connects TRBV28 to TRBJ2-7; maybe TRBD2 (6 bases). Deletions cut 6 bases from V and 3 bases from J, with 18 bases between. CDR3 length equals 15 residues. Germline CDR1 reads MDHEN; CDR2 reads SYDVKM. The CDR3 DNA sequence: TGTGCCAGCAGCTCTGGGGGGAGAAAAAGCTACGAGCAGTACTTC. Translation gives CASSSGGRKSYEQYF.

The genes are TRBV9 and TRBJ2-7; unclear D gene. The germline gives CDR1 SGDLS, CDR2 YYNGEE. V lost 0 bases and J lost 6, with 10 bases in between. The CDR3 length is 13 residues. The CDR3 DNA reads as TGTGCCAGCAGCGTAGATTATGGGTCCGAGCAGTACTTC. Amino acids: CASSVDYGSEQYF.

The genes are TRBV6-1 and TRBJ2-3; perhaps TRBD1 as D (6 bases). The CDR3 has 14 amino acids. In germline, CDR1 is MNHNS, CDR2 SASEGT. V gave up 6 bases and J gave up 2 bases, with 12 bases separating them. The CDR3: CASRLQGSTDTQYF. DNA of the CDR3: TGTGCCAGCAGATTACAGGGATCCACAGATACGCAGTATTTT.

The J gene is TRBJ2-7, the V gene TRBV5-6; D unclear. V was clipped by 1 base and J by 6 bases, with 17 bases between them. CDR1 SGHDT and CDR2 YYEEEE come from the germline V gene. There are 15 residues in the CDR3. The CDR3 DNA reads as TGTGCCAGCAGCTTGAGAGGCCCTGGATCCCTCGAGCAGTACTTC. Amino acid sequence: CASSLRGPGSLEQYF. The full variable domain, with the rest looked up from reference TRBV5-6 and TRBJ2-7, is DAGVTQSPTHLIKTRGQQVTLRCSPKSGHDTVSWYQQALGQGPQFIFQYYEEEERQRGNFPDRFSGHQFPNYSSELNVNALLLGDSALYLCASSLRGPGSLEQYFGPGTRLTVT.

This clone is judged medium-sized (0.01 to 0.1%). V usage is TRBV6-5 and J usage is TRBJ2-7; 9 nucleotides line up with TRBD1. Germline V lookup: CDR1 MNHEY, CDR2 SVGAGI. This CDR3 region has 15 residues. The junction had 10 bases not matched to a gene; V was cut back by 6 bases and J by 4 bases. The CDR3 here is CASSPADRGRYEQYF. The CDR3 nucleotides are TGTGCCAGCAGCCCAGCAGACAGGGGGAGGTACGAGCAGTACTTC.